This T cell receptor (beta chain) was sequenced during a study of beta chain features in type 1 diabetes. A CD45RO/CCR7/CD25/CD127/CD95/CD27 panel sorted naive, central memory, regulatory and stem cell-like memory CD4+ cells. About this clone: Antigen unknown.

V dropped 1 base and J dropped 4; count of bases not matched to a gene: 8. The CDR3 sequence is 17 residues long. Germline V gene lookup returns CDR1 MGHRA and CDR2 YSYEKL. The study's findings and limits: Significant though moderate, a shortening of TCRB CDR3s appeared in all four CD4+ subsets of Type 1 diabetes patients. PCR might preferentially amplify shorter templates, equally in patients and controls.

Isolated RNA was reverse transcribed in full, so expressed TCRB transcripts were sequenced. Repertoires were generated with immunoSEQ multiplex PCR, while TCRdb's copy carries only in-frame clones and drops some. In the table there are under 150,000 clones, 9% of which are singletons. The chain uses TRBV4-1 and TRBJ2-2, with TRBD2 matching over 8 bases. The sequencing sample was made of central memory CD4+ T cells from blood. The TCR originated in a man aged 30-40 years with type 1 diabetes. As DNA, the CDR3 is TGCGCCAGCAGCCAAGGTAAAAGCGGGAGAAGCACCGGGGAGCTGTTTTTT. It translates to CASSQGKSGRSTGELFF.